This record looks at one T cell receptor (beta chain) sequence and its context. Its target antigen remains unknown. No base qualities exist here, and no much larger clone lies one base off it. The library was produced with RACE. Sequencing relied on a NextSeq 500. Library preparation attached unique molecular identifiers to individual cDNA molecules for quantitative, reproducible TCR counting. From the authors' description of their analysis: The median number of TCRs per sample was approximately 93,000, ranging from 23,224 to 690,600. V, J and CDR3 annotation of the TCR reads was carried out using the Decombinator software suite. Every sample was subsampled to the same number of TCRs (28,000) for the PS versus PT1 abundance plots. Expanded TCRs were defined as absent before sensitization and observed at least eight times at the 2-week time point. TCRdb reanalyzed the raw reads on its own, using fastp at Q25 for trimming and MiXCR for clone calling, and kept in-frame beta chains. Entries that share a CDR3 protein sequence are merged under the most common genes and DNA. In this record, the V and J calls reflect TCRdb's handling and not the investigators' own analysis. The sample records some 39,000 distinct CDR3 sequences, 8% to 10% of which are singletons. Approximately 26% of the sample is in the top ten clones.

The germline V gene (reference sequence) provides CDR1 DFQATT and CDR2 SNEGSKA. The CDR3 has 15 amino acids, counting the end cysteine and phenylalanine. Only the CDR3 region is kept as DNA, spanning 45 bases read in frame from base 1. Trimming removed 7 bases from V and 0 bases from J, leaving 17 bases between the germline ends. This sample is drawn from a study of human T cells and chemical hapten exposure (dated by TCRdb to the early 2020s). For the study in its entirety: For sensitization, 2% DPC in acetone was applied to an approximately 2 cm by approximately 2 cm area of upper inner arm skin. Throughout the study period of about 25 weeks, patients also received therapeutic DPC doses to the scalp every week. Patch testing was done on the upper back using Finn chambers containing 0.01% DPC, and results were scored after 6 days according to International Contact Dermatitis Research Group standards. The mostly female patient cohort included alopecia areata with under or over 50% scalp involvement, alopecia totalis and alopecia universalis. Libraries were pooled for sequencing, and per-sample TCR yields varied mainly because of small differences in library volumes within the pool. In alopecia patients, the study followed how the peripheral blood TCR repertoire changed in vivo over primary and secondary sensitization to diphenylcyclopropenone (DPC), a hapten. Patient blood was sampled pre-sensitization (week 0) and at 2, 6 and about 24 weeks after DPC sensitization. Nearly 30 alopecia patients gave blood for TCR sequencing at one to four time points (pre-sensitization, 2, 6 and 24 weeks). From each blood RNA sample, both TCR alpha and TCR beta chains were sequenced.

What the authors observed across the whole study: After repeated subsampling, the strength of the expansion versus patch-test correlation and the threshold at which it became significant changed. No change with DPC sensitization was found in the number of TCRs above 1 in 1000 frequency, and no evidence of global repertoire structure alterations was found. The number of PT1 expanded TCRs positively correlated with patch test score, significant at thresholds 8, 16 and 32 but not 4. Significantly more large CDR3 similarity clusters were formed by expanded TCRs than by pre-sensitization or healthy control sets, consistent with antigen-driven responses. All patients had alopecia, a presumed autoimmune disease, so their immune response might differ from that of healthy individuals.

The sample's time point label, decoded: patch test 3, about 24 weeks after DPC sensitization. The treatment or condition label on this specimen signifies: therapeutic diphenylcyclopropenone sensitization with weekly scalp DPC. Total RNA was isolated from unfractionated whole blood collected in Tempus Blood RNA tubes. Blood at each patch-test visit was drawn before the patch test was applied. To be eligible, patients had to be aged 18 to 70, diagnosed with alopecia and judged suitable for DPC therapy, while pregnant patients were excluded. The source material was whole blood, sampled in connection with sensitization to the hapten diphenylcyclopropenone (DPC). The sequence links TRBV20-1 to TRBJ2-3, with the D gene tentatively TRBD1 or TRBD2, based on 5 matching bases in each. This receptor was identified in a man in his fifties or sixties with alopecia areata. Some clones in this sample may be carry-over from other donors' samples. The CDR3 loop reads CSVNWRGASTDTQYF. The nucleotides read TGCAGTGTCAACTGGAGAGGGGCTAGCACAGATACGCAGTATTTT.